Below, 27 T cell receptor beta chains from the same sample are listed, as sequenced in a study of T-cell reconstitution after alpha-beta-depleted transplantation in children. Preparation of the TCRbeta library involved a method that used unique molecular identifiers. Each CDR3 protein gets one entry after TCRdb re-called the PCR reads with MiXCR. The data contain fewer than 1 million distinct CDR3 sequences, around 15% of them singletons. Sequencing used PBMCs, mostly from graft donor cells, obtained 360 days after TCRalphabeta/CD19-depleted stem cell transplant. All receptors come from a male patient between 5 and 17 years old who had a stem cell transplant for acute lymphoblastic leukemia, so the T cells may come from the graft donor.

The chain links TRBV7-8 to TRBJ2-1, with a possible D match to TRBD2 (6 bases). The CDR3 runs 15 residues. Trimming pared 2 bases from V and 5 bases from J, leaving 13 bases between. The germline gives CDR1 SGHVS, CDR2 FQNEAQ. CDR3 in amino acids: CASSLSPSAHNEQFF. The CDR3 DNA reads as TGTGCCAGCAGCTTAAGCCCTAGCGCTCACAATGAGCAGTTCTTC.

The V call is TRBV7-2, the J call TRBJ2-7; a possible D gene is TRBD2 (6 bases). The CDR3 has 16 residues. Germline V CDR1 and CDR2: SGHTA, FQGNSA. Deletions cut 0 bases from V and 5 bases from J, with 17 bases between. The CDR3 region has the DNA TGTGCCAGCAGCTTAGCCCGACTAGGGCGATCGCACGAGCAGTACTTC. Translated, it gives CASSLARLGRSHEQYF.

This clonotype came up many times. The chain joins TRBV27 to TRBJ2-1; D is perhaps TRBD2 (6 bases). V was cut by 4 bases and J by 3 bases, with 16 bases left in between. Germline assignment: CDR1 MNHEY and CDR2 SMNVEV (reference sequence). The CDR3 extends over 16 amino acids. As DNA, the CDR3 is TGTGCCAGCAGTTATCATACTAGCTGGGTCTACAATGAGCAGTTCTTC. As protein: CASSYHTSWVYNEQFF.

The sample holds a few counts of this clonotype. The chain carries TRBV4-2 and TRBJ2-7, with TRBD2 matching 12 bases. This CDR3 is built from 17 residues. CDR1 is LGHNA, CDR2 YNFKEQ, per germline. Trimming removed 3 bases from V and 1 base from J; junction bases left unmatched: 7. Here the CDR3 reads CASSHRLAGELSYEQYF. The CDR3 nucleotides read TGTGCCAGCAGCCATCGACTAGCGGGAGAGCTGTCCTACGAGCAGTACTTC.

The sample holds a few counts of this clonotype. The chain links TRBV6-2 or TRBV6-3 to TRBJ2-4; no reliable D call. The CDR3 runs to 14 residues. In germline, CDR1 is MNHEY, CDR2 SVGEGT. V gave up 10 bases and J gave up 0 bases, with 13 bases separating them. The CDR3 nucleotides are TGTGCCATCACCGAGAATCTAGCCAAAAACATTCAGTACTTC. Protein product: CAITENLAKNIQYF.

The rearrangement links TRBV5-1 to TRBJ1-3; D not certain. This CDR3 has 16 amino acids. Germline assignment: CDR1 SGHRS and CDR2 YFSETQ. Deletions cut 4 bases from V and 2 bases from J, with 16 bases between. In DNA form, the CDR3 reads TGCGCCAGCAGCCCCTGGGCAGGCCTCACTGGAAACACCATATATTTT. It codes for CASSPWAGLTGNTIYF. Variable domain in full (rest from reference TRBV5-1 and TRBJ1-3): KAGVTQTPRYLIKTRGQQVTLSCSPISGHRSVSWYQQTPGQGLQFLFEYFSETQRNKGNFPGRFSGRQFSNSRSEMNVSTLELGDSALYLCASSPWAGLTGNTIYFGEGSWLTVV.

The chain employs TRBV5-1 and TRBJ2-7; 7 nucleotides agree with TRBD2. Germline CDR1 SGHRS, CDR2 YFSETQ. This CDR3 comprises 16 residues. V lost 4 bases and J lost 0; bases outside the gene matches: 10. The CDR3: CASSPTGGLLSYEQYF. In DNA, the CDR3 is TGCGCCAGCAGCCCGACGGGGGGTCTTCTCTCCTACGAGCAGTACTTC.

The table lists this clonotype with a few counts. The V gene is TRBV11-2, the J gene TRBJ2-3; 7 bases map to TRBD2. Germline-derived CDR1 and CDR2 are SGHAT and FQNNGV. V lost 5 bases and J lost 4; bases outside the gene matches: 9. The CDR3 loop spans 15 amino acids. The DNA for the CDR3 is TGTGCCAGCAGCCCGGGGAGGGGCGATGCAGATACGCAGTATTTT. Translated, it gives CASSPGRGDADTQYF.

This clonotype was observed a few times. The chain carries TRBV12-3 or TRBV12-4 and TRBJ2-2, with D perhaps matching TRBD1 (6 bases). This CDR3 is 16 amino acids long. V was pared by 4 bases and J by 9 bases, with 21 bases between. Here the CDR3 reads CASSSWDKTLHRELFF. In DNA form, the CDR3 reads TGTGCCAGCAGTTCCTGGGACAAGACTCTCCACCGGGAGCTGTTTTTT.

This clonotype appeared a few times. The chain combines TRBV25-1 with TRBJ2-3; D possibly uses TRBD1 or TRBD2 (6 bases each). Germline-derived CDR1 and CDR2 are MGHDK and SYGVNS. V dropped 5 bases and J dropped 0 bases, with 9 bases sitting between them. This CDR3 has 14 amino acids. Here the CDR3 DNA reads TGTGCCAGCAGTAGGGGGACTAGCACAGATACGCAGTATTTT. Translating it yields CASSRGTSTDTQYF.

This sequence joins TRBV7-3 and TRBJ2-1; 9 nucleotides match TRBD2. Germline V gives CDR1 SGHTA, CDR2 FQGTGA. The CDR3 is 15 residues long. The ends lost 5 bases at V and 5 bases at J; junction bases unmatched: 7. The CDR3 is CASSPSGGSNNEQFF. The CDR3 bases are TGTGCCAGCAGCCCGAGCGGGGGGTCTAACAATGAGCAGTTCTTC.

This clonotype was counted ten times or more. The rearrangement uses TRBV28 and TRBJ2-2; 12 bases are a match to TRBD2. The CDR3 spans 16 residues. Trimming took 4 bases from V and 5 from J; bases not matched to a gene: 5. Germline V lookup: CDR1 MDHEN, CDR2 SYDVKM. The CDR3 sequence is CASSSLAGGPTGELFF. The CDR3 DNA reads as TGTGCCAGCAGTTCCCTAGCGGGAGGGCCGACCGGGGAGCTGTTTTTT.

The gene calls are TRBV7-9 and TRBJ2-3; tentative D call: TRBD1 (6 bases). Germline-derived CDR1 and CDR2 are SEHNR and FQNEAQ (reference sequence). The CDR3 contains 13 residues. V lost 2 bases to trimming and J lost 6 bases, with 9 bases between them. DNA of the CDR3: TGTGCCAGCAGCTTATACAGGGTCGATACGCAGTATTTT. Its translation is CASSLYRVDTQYF.

This clonotype was recorded many times. The chain joins TRBV2 to TRBJ2-2; D is ambiguous. The CDR3 contains 14 residues. Germline V gene data show CDR1 as SNHLY and CDR2 as FYNNEI. The V and J ends lost 6 bases and 0 bases respectively, with 8 bases between them. This CDR3 reads CASRGKPNTGELFF. The CDR3 DNA follows: TGTGCCAGCAGAGGGAAGCCGAACACCGGGGAGCTGTTTTTT.

The chain links TRBV12-3 or TRBV12-4 to TRBJ2-5; 8 bases align to TRBD2. There are 14 residues in the CDR3. J gave up 1 base and V 6 bases, and 4 bases lay outside the gene matches. The CDR3 protein is CASRVSGIQETQYF. The CDR3 region has the DNA TGTGCCAGCAGGGTTAGCGGGATCCAAGAGACCCAGTACTTC.

J is TRBJ2-5 and V is TRBV3-1, with TRBD2 matching 14 bases. Germline V CDR1 and CDR2: LGHDT, YNNKEL (reference sequence). The CDR3 runs to 17 residues. J lost 5 bases, V lost 6 bases, and 11 bases had no gene match. The CDR3 coding sequence is TGTGCCAGCAGACAGCCGGGACTAGCGGGAGTTCGTGAGACCCAGTACTTC. Its translation is CASRQPGLAGVRETQYF.

The gene calls are TRBV3-1 and TRBJ1-1; a possible D gene is TRBD1 (5 bases). Germline loops: CDR1 LGHDT, CDR2 YNNKEL (reference sequence). V dropped 5 bases and J dropped 2 bases, with 9 bases sitting between them. CDR3 length equals 13 residues. The CDR3: CASSARDNTEAFF. CDR3 in DNA: TGTGCCAGCAGCGCCCGGGACAACACTGAAGCTTTCTTT.

This clonotype has just a few counts. V is TRBV9 and J is TRBJ2-7, with 7 bases fitting TRBD1. The germline CDR1 and CDR2 sequences are SGDLS and YYNGEE. With 3 bases clipped from V and 6 bases from J, the junction kept 3 bases outside the gene matches. This CDR3 contains 12 residues. CDR3 nucleotide sequence: TGTGCCAGCAGCGACACAGGGGTCGAGCAGTACTTC. Encoded protein: CASSDTGVEQYF.

This clonotype was detected ten times or more. The chain uses TRBV15 and TRBJ1-2; perhaps TRBD1 as D (6 bases). V dropped 0 bases and J dropped 6 bases, with 11 bases sitting between them. The CDR3 runs to 14 residues. CDR1 and CDR2 from the germline V gene are LNHNV and YYDKDF (reference sequence). CDR3 amino acids: CATSRDRTGNGYTF. The CDR3 region has the DNA TGTGCCACCAGCAGAGATCGAACAGGGAATGGCTACACCTTC.

This clonotype was counted a few times. The V gene is TRBV6-2 or TRBV6-3, the J gene TRBJ2-1, with TRBD2 as a possible D gene (6 bases). Trimming took 5 bases from V and 5 from J, leaving 16 bases between them. Germline CDR1 MNHEY, CDR2 SVGEGT. The CDR3 runs to 15 residues. The chain's CDR3 is CASSPLRELDNEQFF. As DNA, the CDR3 is TGTGCCAGCAGTCCCCTTCGGGAGCTAGACAATGAGCAGTTCTTC.

The V and J genes are TRBV20-1 and TRBJ2-7; tentative D call: TRBD2 (6 bases). CDR3 length: 13 amino acids. V lost 2 bases to trimming and J lost 3 bases, with 11 bases between them. Per the germline V gene, CDR1 is DFQATT and CDR2 is SNEGSKA (reference sequence). The CDR3 nucleotides read TGCAGTGCTAGATATGGGAGGAGCTACGAGCAGTACTTC. Translated, it gives CSARYGRSYEQYF.

V usage is TRBV6-1 and J usage is TRBJ2-7; D possibly corresponds to TRBD2 (5 bases). Germline V CDR1 and CDR2: MNHNS, SASEGT. The ends were cut back, 6 bases at V and 4 bases at J, with 16 bases in the middle. CDR3 length: 14 residues. The CDR3, as DNA: TGTGCCAGCAGCCATCTAGCAGAGCATTACGAGCAGTACTTC. This encodes CASSHLAEHYEQYF.

The rearrangement joins TRBV6-2 or TRBV6-3 to TRBJ1-3; TRBD1 might be the D (6 bases). From germline, CDR1 is MNHEY and CDR2 SVGEGT. This CDR3 spans 17 amino acids. Trimming shortened V by 7 bases and J by 1 base, and 20 bases separated the two germline ends. Here the CDR3 DNA reads TGTGCCAGCACCTTCAGCGGGAGGGGGTTGTCTGGAAACACCATATATTTT. Protein: CASTFSGRGLSGNTIYF.

CDR3 nucleotides: TGTGCCAGCAGCTTGGTCGGGGAAAATCGAGCTTTCTTT. This sequence encodes CASSLVGENRAFF. This sequence joins TRBV5-6 and TRBJ1-1, with D unresolved. Germline lookup yields CDR1 SGHDT and CDR2 YYEEEE. V lost 0 bases and J 10 bases, leaving 13 bases between the germline ends. CDR3 length: 13 residues.

The chain has TRBV5-1 and TRBJ1-1, with D unresolved. V lost 7 bases and J 5 bases, leaving 18 bases between the germline ends. CDR1 and CDR2 from the germline V gene are SGHRS and YFSETQ. There are 14 residues in the CDR3. The CDR3 loop reads CASQLTGGVTEAFF. In nucleotides, the CDR3 is TGCGCCAGCCAACTGACGGGTGGGGTAACTGAAGCTTTCTTT.

The rearrangement links TRBV29-1 to TRBJ2-5; 8 bases match TRBD2. The CDR3 sequence is 15 residues long. Trimming at V came to 6 bases and at J to 2 bases, leaving 11 bases not matched to a gene. Germline V gene sequence: CDR1 SQVTM, CDR2 ANQGSEA. In nucleotides, the CDR3 is TGCAGCGTCTTACCCGGGACTAGGGGACAAGAGACCCAGTACTTC. Translating gives CSVLPGTRGQETQYF.

This clonotype appeared many times. Written as DNA, the CDR3 is TGCGCCAGCAGCTTGGAACAGGGAGGGGACTATGGCTACACCTTC. Translation: CASSLEQGGDYGYTF. The rearrangement uses TRBV5-1 and TRBJ1-2; the D gene is possibly TRBD1 (6 bases). CDR3 size: 15 residues. Germline V gene sequence: CDR1 SGHRS, CDR2 YFSETQ. Trimming removed 0 bases at V and 3 bases at J, with 12 bases between.